Below, one TCR beta chain is given with its context. The antigen remains undetermined. This entry comes from a study of cytomegalovirus exposure and HLA in healthy donors. Study-wide findings and caveats: Most CMV-associated TCR beta chains appeared HLA-restricted in a later analysis.

Germline V gives CDR1 SEHNR, CDR2 FQNEAQ (reference sequence). The length of the CDR3 is 15 residues. Trimming took off 5 bases at V and 1 base at J, with 11 bases between the two ends. PCR primers comprised 60 Vbeta and 13 Jbeta primers. Sequencing was performed with immunoSEQ multiplex PCR; in TCRdb, only in-frame clones are kept and a portion is missing. The sample comprises about 140,000 clones, 60% to 80% of which are singletons, and about 3.1% rests with the top ten. This chain connects TRBV7-9 to TRBJ2-2, with unresolved D. Source material: PBMCs. The receptor was isolated from a man between 35 and 55 years old in good health and CMV-seronegative. The CDR3 coding sequence is TGTGCCAGCAGCCGGTACTCAAAGAACACCGGGGAGCTGTTTTTT. Amino acid sequence: CASSRYSKNTGELFF.